The 21 T cell receptor beta chains reported below all come from one sample, sequenced in a study of cytomegalovirus exposure and HLA in healthy donors. 60 Vbeta and 13 Jbeta primers were used in PCR. Assay: immunoSEQ multiplex PCR; the TCRdb copy retains only in-frame clones and omits some. The sample includes over 100,000 clones, roughly 71% of them seen just once. The sequenced material came from PBMCs. The source is a woman aged 35 to 49 in good health and CMV-seronegative.

This clone appeared a few times. The chain joins TRBV4-1 to TRBJ2-1; D is undetermined. Looked up from germline, CDR1 is MGHRA and CDR2 is YSYEKL. This CDR3 is 12 amino acids long. V shed 3 bases and J shed 7 bases, with 7 bases lying between them. CDR3 amino acids: CASSHTFNEQFF. Written as DNA, the CDR3 is TGCGCCAGCAGCCACACATTTAATGAGCAGTTCTTC.

There are a few counts of this clone. The rearrangement uses TRBV7-9 and TRBJ2-3, with TRBD1 matching over 8 bases. CDR1 is SEHNR and CDR2 is FQNEAQ in the germline V gene (reference sequence). The CDR3 covers 16 residues. Trimming cost V 5 bases and J 2 bases; bases outside gene matches: 9. The CDR3 sequence: CASSLGTGKNTDTQYF. The CDR3 DNA reads TGTGCCAGCAGCCTTGGGACAGGAAAAAACACAGATACGCAGTATTTT.

The chain is built from TRBV29-1 and TRBJ1-2, with 9 positions matching TRBD1. The CDR3 sequence is 14 residues long. V dropped 4 bases and J dropped 7; count of bases not matched to a gene: 10. Germline values: CDR1 SQVTM, CDR2 ANQGSEA. The CDR3 here is CSVGTGATFFGYTF. CDR3 in DNA: TGCAGCGTTGGGACAGGGGCCACTTTTTTTGGCTACACCTTC.

The CDR3 nucleotides are TGTGCCAGCAGTATACTAGCGGGGGGAACAGAGACCCAGTACTTC. Translating gives CASSILAGGTETQYF. The chain is built from TRBV14 and TRBJ2-5, with 12 bases identical to TRBD2. With V trimmed by 6 bases and J by 4 bases, 6 bases remained unmatched. The CDR3 loop spans 15 amino acids. Germline CDR1 reads SGHDN; CDR2 reads FVKESK.

The chain carries TRBV12-5 and TRBJ2-3; 8 bases are a match to TRBD2. Germline assignment: CDR1 LGHNT and CDR2 FRNRAP. J was trimmed by 2 bases and V by 5 bases; bases with no gene match: 9. The CDR3 covers 16 residues. The CDR3 DNA sequence: TGTGCTAGTGGTGCGGGGACTAGGACGACCACAGATACGCAGTATTTT. It translates to CASGAGTRTTTDTQYF.

V and J are TRBV5-1 and TRBJ1-2; 8 nucleotides match TRBD1. Germline V gives CDR1 SGHRS, CDR2 YFSETQ. The CDR3 is 15 amino acids. The V and J ends lost 3 bases and 3 bases, in that order; junction bases with no gene match: 7. CDR3 sequence reads: CASSWGGTGDYGYTF. The CDR3 bases are TGCGCCAGCAGCTGGGGGGGGACAGGAGACTATGGCTACACCTTC.

As to this clone: This same CDR3 is encoded by further DNA sequences in the sample. The CDR3 sequence: CATSRGTNQPQHF. The CDR3 DNA reads as TGTGCCACCAGCAGAGGGACTAATCAGCCCCAGCATTTT. The V and J genes are TRBV15 and TRBJ1-5; no reliable D call. CDR1 and CDR2 (germline): LNHNV, YYDKDF (reference sequence). Trimming shortened V by 1 base and J by 4 bases, and 5 bases separated the two germline ends. The CDR3 loop spans 13 amino acids. Full variable domain (missing parts from reference TRBV15 and TRBJ1-5): DAMVIQNPRYQVTQFGKPVTLSCSQTLNHNVMYWYQQKSSQAPKLLFHYYDKDFNNEADTPDNFQSRRPNTSFCFLDIRSPGLGDTAMYLCATSRGTNQPQHFGDGTRLSIL.

The rearrangement links TRBV6-6 to TRBJ1-1, with 10 bases fitting TRBD1. Looked up from germline, CDR1 is MNHNY and CDR2 is SVGAGI (reference sequence). The CDR3 runs 15 residues. J lost 1 base, V lost 7 bases, and 6 bases had no gene match. In nucleotides, the CDR3 is TGTGCCAGCACCACGACAGGGGGCGCGAACACTGAAGCTTTCTTT. Protein product: CASTTTGGANTEAFF.

This chain links TRBV19 with TRBJ1-1; 7 nucleotides align to TRBD1. CDR1 is LNHDA, CDR2 SQIVND, per germline (reference sequence). With V trimmed by 5 bases and J by 1 base, 1 base remained unmatched. The CDR3 totals 13 residues. This CDR3 reads CASSDRENTEAFF. The CDR3 DNA sequence: TGTGCCAGTAGTGACAGGGAGAACACTGAAGCTTTCTTT.

The rearrangement uses TRBV5-1 and TRBJ1-4, with 7 bases lining up with TRBD1. In germline, CDR1 is SGHRS, CDR2 YFSETQ. The CDR3 is made up of 15 amino acids. V gave up 2 bases and J gave up 3 bases; unmatched junction bases: 4. CDR3 protein: CASSFTGDPNEKLFF. In DNA, the CDR3 is TGCGCCAGCAGCTTCACAGGGGACCCTAATGAAAAACTGTTTTTT.

This clone has more than one count but fewer than ten. The chain combines TRBV30 with TRBJ1-1, with a tentative D call TRBD1 (5 bases). This CDR3 contains 15 residues. V was trimmed by 3 bases and J by 3 bases, leaving 17 bases between them. Germline V CDR1 and CDR2: GTSNPN, SVGIG (reference sequence). In DNA form, the CDR3 reads TGTGCCTGGAGCCCCTCCCGGGGGGAGGACACTGAAGCTTTCTTT. Amino acids: CAWSPSRGEDTEAFF.

V gene TRBV5-6 combines with J gene TRBJ2-1; 10 bases match TRBD1. The germline gives CDR1 SGHDT, CDR2 YYEEEE. The CDR3 is 15 amino acids. V shed 4 bases, J shed 6 bases, and the junction held 7 bases outside the gene matches. The CDR3 DNA reads TGTGCCAGCAGCCATCGACAGGGGGCGGGCAATGAGCAGTTCTTC. Translated, it gives CASSHRQGAGNEQFF. The whole variable domain, remainder taken from reference TRBV5-6 and TRBJ2-1, is DAGVTQSPTHLIKTRGQQVTLRCSPKSGHDTVSWYQQALGQGPQFIFQYYEEEERQRGNFPDRFSGHQFPNYSSELNVNALLLGDSALYLCASSHRQGAGNEQFFGPGTRLTVL.

The chain links TRBV6-5 to TRBJ1-6; a possible D gene is TRBD1 (5 bases). This CDR3 has 13 residues. Trimming removed 10 bases from V and 9 bases from J, with 16 bases in between. CDR1 MNHEY and CDR2 SVGAGI come from the germline V gene. This CDR3 reads CATSQGITSPLHF. The CDR3 DNA sequence: TGTGCCACGAGTCAGGGAATAACTTCACCCCTCCACTTT.

This clone showed up just once. The chain uses TRBV7-2 and TRBJ2-3, with TRBD2 identical over 9 bases. Germline-derived CDR1 and CDR2 are SGHTA and FQGNSA. CDR3 length: 15 amino acids. V shed 5 bases, J shed 6 bases, and the junction held 9 bases outside the gene matches. CDR3 bases: TGTGCCAGCAGCCATAGCGGGGGTCCGTACGATACGCAGTATTTT. Encoded protein: CASSHSGGPYDTQYF.

V usage is TRBV7-8 and J usage is TRBJ1-1, with D uncertain. The germline V gene has CDR1 SGHVS and CDR2 FQNEAQ. The CDR3 spans 15 residues. V lost 2 bases, J lost 2 bases, and 12 bases lay in between. Here the CDR3 reads CASSLRGHQNTEAFF. The CDR3 nucleotides read TGTGCCAGCAGCTTAAGAGGGCACCAAAACACTGAAGCTTTCTTT.

The chain links TRBV15 to TRBJ2-7; 8 bases fit TRBD1. The CDR3 has 15 residues. Germline CDR1 LNHNV, CDR2 YYDKDF (reference sequence). Trimming at V came to 1 base and at J to 2 bases, leaving 4 bases not matched to a gene. This chain's CDR3 is CATSRGSQGAYEQYF. CDR3 in DNA: TGTGCCACCAGCAGAGGATCACAGGGGGCCTACGAGCAGTACTTC.

V is TRBV9 and J is TRBJ2-5, with TRBD2 as a possible D gene (6 bases). The CDR3 length is 13 residues. V lost 0 bases and J lost 4, with 7 bases in between. The germline gives CDR1 SGDLS, CDR2 YYNGEE. CDR3 loop: CASSVAGGETQYF. The CDR3 DNA is TGTGCCAGCAGCGTAGCCGGGGGAGAGACCCAGTACTTC.

This chain uses TRBV5-6 with TRBJ2-1, with D possibly being TRBD2 (6 bases). The V and J ends lost 4 bases and 8 bases respectively, with 13 bases between them. The CDR3 is 13 amino acids. Germline V gives CDR1 SGHDT, CDR2 YYEEEE. DNA for the CDR3: TGTGCCAGCAGCCCGGGGCGGGACTATGAGCAGTTCTTC. As protein: CASSPGRDYEQFF.

The chain has TRBV6-6 and TRBJ1-1, with D possibly being TRBD1 (5 bases). Germline V lookup: CDR1 MNHNY, CDR2 SVGAGI (reference sequence). The V end lost 0 bases, the J end lost 1 base, and 9 bases lay between the germline ends. The CDR3 consists of 15 residues. This CDR3 reads CASSYSGLGNTEAFF. The CDR3 bases are TGTGCCAGCAGTTACTCGGGACTAGGGAACACTGAAGCTTTCTTT.

This clone was recorded only once. This rearrangement joins TRBV2 to TRBJ2-7; D possibly corresponds to TRBD1 (5 bases). Trimming pared 6 bases from V and 1 base from J, leaving 10 bases between. Germline V lookup: CDR1 SNHLY, CDR2 FYNNEI. The CDR3 consists of 13 residues. The CDR3 loop reads CASRTRTSYEQYF. Here the CDR3 DNA reads TGTGCCAGCAGGACCCGGACATCCTACGAGCAGTACTTC. Looking up the rest from reference TRBV2 and TRBJ2-7 gives the full variable domain: EPEVTQTPSHQVTQMGQEVILRCVPISNHLYFYWYRQILGQKVEFLVSFYNNEISEKSEIFDDQFSVERPDGSNFTLKIRSTKLEDSAMYFCASRTRTSYEQYFGPGTRLTVT.

In regard to this clone: One junction end does not reproduce the germline sequence, and a read error may be involved. This chain connects TRBV6-5 to TRBJ1-2; D not certain. The CDR3 sequence is 13 residues long. The germline V gene has CDR1 MNHEY and CDR2 SVGAGI. In nucleotides, the CDR3 is TGTGCCAGCAGTGTGACCAAGAACTATGGCTACCCCTTC. Translation: CASSVTKNYGYPF.